These 20 T cell receptor beta chains were all obtained from the same sample, sequenced in a study of identical twins. TCRdb re-called the 5' RACE reads with MiXCR, one entry per CDR3 protein. The data contain about 460,000 distinct CDR3 sequences, 12% to 15% of them singletons. This same sample was also part of a study on yellow fever vaccine responses in identical twins.

Sequencing was performed on CD4+ T cells sorted from blood. These receptors were taken from a woman under 30 in good health.

This clonotype came up many times. This chain uses TRBV12-3 or TRBV12-4 with TRBJ1-4; D call uncertain. Deletions cut 8 bases from V and 4 bases from J, with 17 bases between. The CDR3 sequence is 15 residues long. The CDR3 here is CASASGGRSNEKLFF. The DNA for the CDR3 is TGTGCCAGCGCCTCCGGAGGGCGCAGTAATGAAAAACTGTTTTTT.

This clonotype was counted only a few times. The J gene is TRBJ2-3, the V gene TRBV10-3; D is uncertain. V lost 10 bases and J lost 1, with 9 bases in between. The CDR3 is 12 residues long. Germline CDR1 and CDR2: ENHRY and SYGVKD. The CDR3 DNA follows: TGTGCCACCCAGCCTGGCACAGATACGCAGTATTTT. It translates to CATQPGTDTQYF.

This clonotype has just a few counts. This chain uses TRBV7-2 with TRBJ2-7; 12 positions match TRBD1. The germline V gene encodes CDR1 SGHTA and CDR2 FQGNSA. Trimming took 1 base from V and 6 from J; bases not matched to a gene: 7. The CDR3 runs 16 residues. CDR3 DNA sequence: TGTGCCAGCAGCTTAGGGAGGGGGACAGGGGGCCTCGAGCAGTACTTC. It is translated as CASSLGRGTGGLEQYF.

This rearrangement joins TRBV11-2 to TRBJ1-5, with D maybe TRBD1 (5 bases). Germline V gene data show CDR1 as SGHAT and CDR2 as FQNNGV. The CDR3 has 12 residues. V was trimmed by 11 bases and J by 5 bases, leaving 13 bases between them. The CDR3, as DNA: TGTGCCCCCTGGGGCAGGCATCAGCCCCAGCATTTT. Residues: CAPWGRHQPQHF. Supplemented by reference TRBV11-2 and TRBJ1-5, the full variable domain reads EAGVAQSPRYKIIEKRQSVAFWCNPISGHATLYWYQQILGQGPKLLIQFQNNGVVDDSQLPKDRFSAERLKGVDSTLKIQPAKLEDSAVYLCAPWGRHQPQHFGDGTRLSIL.

The chain uses TRBV3-1 and TRBJ2-7, with D possibly being TRBD1 (5 bases). V was clipped by 3 bases and J by 5 bases, with 20 bases between them. The germline V gene encodes CDR1 LGHDT and CDR2 YNNKEL (reference sequence). This CDR3 has 16 residues. The CDR3 nucleotides are TGTGCCAGCAGCCAGAGCCTAGTTGGGGCGAAAGACGAGCAGTACTTC. Protein: CASSQSLVGAKDEQYF.

This clonotype was picked up a small number of times. The rearrangement joins TRBV7-6 to TRBJ2-1, with 11 bases matching TRBD2. The CDR3 length is 15 residues. The germline gives CDR1 SGHVS, CDR2 FNYEAQ. V lost 2 bases and J lost 8; bases outside the gene matches: 5. The CDR3 is CASSLSLAGVDEQFF. The CDR3 nucleotides are TGTGCCAGCAGCTTATCACTAGCGGGAGTAGATGAGCAGTTCTTC.

This clonotype was recorded a few times. The gene calls are TRBV10-1 and TRBJ1-2; D not certain. The V end was cut by 3 bases, the J end by 8 bases, with 13 bases between. Germline CDR1 and CDR2: WNHNN and SYGVQD (reference sequence). CDR3 length: 13 residues. Here the CDR3 reads CASSDSGRRGYTF. The CDR3 DNA follows: TGCGCCAGCAGTGATAGTGGGAGACGAGGCTACACCTTC.

This clonotype appeared a few times. The chain has TRBV27 and TRBJ2-2; 7 nucleotides agree with TRBD1. Trimming cost V 6 bases and J 2 bases; bases outside gene matches: 15. Germline V gene sequence: CDR1 MNHEY, CDR2 SMNVEV (reference sequence). CDR3 length: 18 amino acids. The CDR3 nucleotides read TGTGCCAGCAGCCCATTTTACAGGGGTTCTAGTAACACCGGGGAGCTGTTTTTT. Protein product: CASSPFYRGSSNTGELFF.

The rearrangement uses TRBV28 and TRBJ2-1; 15 bases match TRBD2. The CDR3 is 17 amino acids. Germline V CDR1 and CDR2: MDHEN, SYDVKM. Trimming at V came to 5 bases and at J to 7 bases, leaving 9 bases not matched to a gene. As DNA, the CDR3 is TGTGCCAGCAGTCCCGCCGGACTAGCGGGGGGGGGTAATGAGCAGTTCTTC. This sequence encodes CASSPAGLAGGGNEQFF.

This chain links TRBV28 with TRBJ1-5; D is uncertain. This CDR3 comprises 13 residues. In germline, CDR1 is MDHEN, CDR2 SYDVKM. With 8 bases removed from V and 3 bases from J, the gap between germline ends came to 11 bases. CDR3 in amino acids: CASHTNINQPQHF. In DNA form, the CDR3 reads TGTGCCAGCCACACGAATATCAATCAGCCCCAGCATTTT.

The V call is TRBV30, the J call TRBJ2-7, with unresolved D. Germline CDR1 GTSNPN, CDR2 SVGIG (reference sequence). V lost 0 bases and J 3 bases, leaving 3 bases between the germline ends. CDR3 length equals 11 residues. DNA for the CDR3: TGTGCCTGGAGTGTACTCTACGAGCAGTACTTC. It translates to CAWSVLYEQYF.

DNA of the CDR3: TGCAGTGCTAGCGGGGGAAGAGATACGCAGTATTTT. It yields the protein CSASGGRDTQYF. This chain uses TRBV20-1 with TRBJ2-3; D perhaps matches TRBD2 (6 bases). Per the germline V gene, CDR1 is DFQATT and CDR2 is SNEGSKA (reference sequence). Trimming removed 3 bases from V and 5 bases from J, with 9 bases in between. The CDR3 covers 12 residues.

This clonotype has more than one count but fewer than ten. The chain joins TRBV4-2 to TRBJ2-5; possibly TRBD1 for D (6 bases). Germline CDR1 reads LGHNA; CDR2 reads YNFKEQ. Trimming took 4 bases from V and 3 from J, leaving 18 bases between them. CDR3 length: 16 residues. CDR3 residues: CASSPGALAREETQYF. CDR3 in DNA: TGTGCCAGCAGCCCAGGGGCTTTGGCCCGGGAAGAGACCCAGTACTTC.

The chain joins TRBV2 to TRBJ2-5; no clear D. This CDR3 contains 12 residues. Germline-derived CDR1 and CDR2 are SNHLY and FYNNEI. V was shortened by 7 bases and J by 4 bases, with 10 bases between the two germline ends. CDR3 amino acids: CASNLGRETQYF. The CDR3 DNA reads as TGTGCCAGCAACTTGGGTCGAGAGACCCAGTACTTC.

The chain has TRBV2 and TRBJ2-1, with D unresolved. The CDR3 loop spans 14 amino acids. CDR1 and CDR2 from the germline V gene are SNHLY and FYNNEI. V lost 7 bases and J lost 0, with 10 bases in between. CDR3 DNA: TGTGCCAGCATGGTCGAGTACTCCTACAATGAGCAGTTCTTC. Its translation: CASMVEYSYNEQFF. The full variable domain, in which reference TRBV2 and TRBJ2-1 provide the parts outside the CDR3, is EPEVTQTPSHQVTQMGQEVILRCVPISNHLYFYWYRQILGQKVEFLVSFYNNEISEKSEIFDDQFSVERPDGSNFTLKIRSTKLEDSAMYFCASMVEYSYNEQFFGPGTRLTVL.

In this sample, this clonotype turned up a few times. The chain carries TRBV20-1 and TRBJ2-4; 8 positions match TRBD2. The CDR3 is 12 amino acids. The junction had 3 bases not matched to a gene; V was cut back by 5 bases and J by 6 bases. Germline V gene lookup returns CDR1 DFQATT and CDR2 SNEGSKA (reference sequence). The CDR3 DNA reads TGCAGTGCTCGGGGGGGACCAAACATTCAGTACTTC. It codes for CSARGGPNIQYF.

The V call is TRBV18, the J call TRBJ2-4, with 7 nucleotides matching TRBD2. Germline-derived CDR1 and CDR2 are KGHSH and LQKENI. After removal of 5 bases from V and 4 bases from J, the junction contained 8 bases not matched to a gene. This CDR3 is 15 amino acids long. The CDR3 reads CASSSGTAGKNIQYF. The DNA of the CDR3 is TGTGCCAGCTCAAGCGGGACGGCTGGAAAAAACATTCAGTACTTC.

The chain uses TRBV20-1 and TRBJ2-1; 7 bases match TRBD2. V was clipped by 3 bases and J by 1 base; unmatched bases: 6. CDR3 length equals 15 residues. Looked up from germline, CDR1 is DFQATT and CDR2 is SNEGSKA (reference sequence). The CDR3 is CSARAGESSYNEQFF. The CDR3 nucleotides are TGCAGTGCTAGGGCGGGAGAGAGTTCCTACAATGAGCAGTTCTTC.

The chain uses TRBV2 and TRBJ2-5; tentatively, D is TRBD2 (7 bases). This CDR3 contains 15 residues. V was shortened by 7 bases and J by 2 bases, with 17 bases between the two germline ends. Germline V gene lookup returns CDR1 SNHLY and CDR2 FYNNEI. CDR3 in amino acids: CASNEEGGLQETQYF. CDR3 coding DNA: TGTGCCAGCAATGAGGAGGGGGGGCTACAAGAGACCCAGTACTTC. Filled out from reference TRBV2 and TRBJ2-5, the complete variable domain reads EPEVTQTPSHQVTQMGQEVILRCVPISNHLYFYWYRQILGQKVEFLVSFYNNEISEKSEIFDDQFSVERPDGSNFTLKIRSTKLEDSAMYFCASNEEGGLQETQYFGPGTRLLVL.

This rearrangement joins TRBV28 to TRBJ2-5, with 7 bases identical to TRBD1. CDR3 size: 15 residues. Trimming cost V 3 bases and J 6 bases; bases outside gene matches: 10. CDR1 and CDR2 from the germline V gene are MDHEN and SYDVKM. The CDR3 DNA is TGTGCCAGCAGTTTCACAGGGGAGAGGGGGAAGACCCAGTACTTC. Protein sequence: CASSFTGERGKTQYF.